The sequence of this TCR beta chain was determined in a study of blood T cell repertoires in COVID-19 (dated by TCRdb to 2020 to 2021). Regarding the complete study: Samples covering the acute and convalescent phases of COVID-19 were provided by collaborators in the United States, Italy and Spain. The prospective study material was composed of cDNA or gDNA derived from T cells, B-cell-depleted T cells, or PBMCs. Deeply sampled blood TCRbeta repertoires from subjects exposed to, actively infected with, or recovered from COVID-19 were included in the dataset. The repertoires were released in a freely available public database intended as a resource for research on the immune response to SARS-CoV-2. Samples came from the ongoing ImmuneRACE study (first 160 participants) plus 1,254 subjects from 6 global collaborators. A de-identified subject ID, COVID-19 status, age in years and sex were almost always included in the sample metadata. Where available, HLA class I and class II types were obtained from metadata supplied by the sample provider rather than from assay-based typing.

The collaborating institutions used their own protocols to collect whole blood in K2EDTA tubes. For TCRbeta analysis, collaborator samples were shipped as frozen whole blood, as isolated PBMCs, or as DNA extracted from either sample type. Comments on this clone: Its antigen is unknown. One end of the junction is discordant with germline, which a read error may explain.

The immunoSEQ Assay, a bias-controlled multiplex PCR, was used to amplify TCRbeta CDR3 regions from genomic DNA. The authors' analysis ran thus. Nucleated cell counts per sample were estimated from amplification of reference gene primers within the assay. To quantify the absolute abundance of each unique TCRbeta CDR3 rearrangement, sequence reads were collapsed and filtered. Productive Simpson clonality was computed per sample as the square root of Simpson's diversity index over productive rearrangements. As stored in TCRdb, this immuneACCESS dataset retains in-frame rearrangements with V and J assigned. A fraction of the clones does not appear; measured against another copy, unresolved V genes explain less than half of the discrepancy, and the remainder lacks a known reason. D and trimming come from the DNA, and the V and J calls and clone size come from that table. Recorded for this sample are 150,000 to 200,000 clones; about 86% of them occurred a single time. Clones ranked in the top ten supply around 19% of the sample.

Including cysteine and phenylalanine, the CDR3 has 23 amino acids. Just the 69-base CDR3 DNA is kept, in frame starting at base 1. CDR1 and CDR2 are drawn from the germline V gene (reference sequence): LNHDA, SQIVND. The investigation overall reported the following: How much clinical and demographic metadata was included differed by source and by participant, and the metadata was provided uncurated.

The sequence was obtained from a woman aged 80 or older with acute or convalescent COVID-19. The chain was built from TRBV19 and TRBJ2-2, and TRBD1 aligns with 7 junction nucleotides. The specimen was peripheral blood. The CDR3 reads CASSIAIAREQQGWYRPTRELFF. The bases are TGTGCCAGTAGTATAGCTATCGCGAGAGAACAACAGGGGTGGTATCGCCCCACCCGGGAGCTGTTTTTT.